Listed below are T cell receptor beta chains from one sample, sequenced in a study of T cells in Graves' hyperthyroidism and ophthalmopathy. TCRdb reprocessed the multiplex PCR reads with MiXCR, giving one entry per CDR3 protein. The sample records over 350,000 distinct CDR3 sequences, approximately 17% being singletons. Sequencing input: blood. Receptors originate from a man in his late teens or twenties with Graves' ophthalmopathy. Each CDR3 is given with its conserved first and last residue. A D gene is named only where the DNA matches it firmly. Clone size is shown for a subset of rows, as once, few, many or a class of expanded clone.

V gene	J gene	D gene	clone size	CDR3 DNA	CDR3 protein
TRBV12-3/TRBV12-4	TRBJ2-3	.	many	TGTGCCAGCAGTTCTAGGAGTAGGACGCAGTATTTT	CASSSRSRTQYF
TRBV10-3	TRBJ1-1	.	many	TGTGCCATCAGTGAGGGGGGTTTTGGGGGGGACACTGAAGCTTTCTTT	CAISEGGFGGDTEAFF
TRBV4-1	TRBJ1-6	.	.	TGCGCCAGCAGCCAACCGGACGGAGGGAGTTTACCCCTCCACTTT	CASSQPDGGSLPLHF
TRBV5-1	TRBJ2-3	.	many	TGCGCCAGCAGCCTTTCCGGGTCCCGGGTAGCTACAGATACGCAGTATTTT	CASSLSGSRVATDTQYF
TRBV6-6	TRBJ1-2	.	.	TGTGCCAGCAGTTACTCGACCGACAGGCCCTATGGCTACACCTTC	CASSYSTDRPYGYTF
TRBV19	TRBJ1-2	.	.	TGTGCCAGTAGTGCGGACAGTTACTATGGCTACACCTTC	CASSADSYYGYTF
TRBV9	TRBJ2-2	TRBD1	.	TGTGCCAGCAGCGCAGGGGGCGAAGACACCGGGGAGCTGTTTTTT	CASSAGGEDTGELFF
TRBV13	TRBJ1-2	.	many	TGTGCCAGCAGCTTAGGCGAGGTTGGCTTCAACTATGGCTACACCTTC	CASSLGEVGFNYGYTF
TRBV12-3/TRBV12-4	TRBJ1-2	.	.	TGTGCCAGCAGTTTAGGGGGGCCGGGGGGCTACACCTTC	CASSLGGPGGYTF
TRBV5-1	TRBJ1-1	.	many	TGCGCCAGCAGCTCAGACACCCACACTGAAGCTTTCTTT	CASSSDTHTEAFF
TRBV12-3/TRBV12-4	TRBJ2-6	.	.	TGTGCCAGCAGTTTAGCGCGAGGCTCTGGGGCCAACGTCCTGACTTTC	CASSLARGSGANVLTF
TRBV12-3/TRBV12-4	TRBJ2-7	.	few	TGTGCCAGCAGTTTCGAGGTAATCTACGAGCAGTACTTC	CASSFEVIYEQYF
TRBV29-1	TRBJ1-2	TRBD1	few	TGCAGCGCTACCGGGACAGGGGTCCCCTCAGATGGCTACACCTTC	CSATGTGVPSDGYTF
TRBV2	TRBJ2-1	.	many	TGTGCCAGCAGTGAATGGGCAGGGATCGGTTACAATGAGCAGTTCTTC	CASSEWAGIGYNEQFF
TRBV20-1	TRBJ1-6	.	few	TGCAGTGCTCGCACCTATCACAGGGCTGTAGGACCCCTCCACTTT	CSARTYHRAVGPLHF
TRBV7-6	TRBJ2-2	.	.	TGTGCCAGCAGCTTGGCCGGGACGTCGCAGACACACACCGGGGAGCTGTTTTTT	CASSLAGTSQTHTGELFF
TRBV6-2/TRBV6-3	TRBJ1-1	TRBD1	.	TGTGCCAGCAGTTACTCGACAGGGGTTGAGAAGACTGAAGCTTTCTTT	CASSYSTGVEKTEAFF
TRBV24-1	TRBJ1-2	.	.	TGTGCCACCAGTGATTCTGGGTTCTATGGCTACACCTTC	CATSDSGFYGYTF
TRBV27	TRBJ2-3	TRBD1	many	TGTGCCAGCAGCCACCAGGGGGATGCAGATACGCAGTATTTT	CASSHQGDADTQYF
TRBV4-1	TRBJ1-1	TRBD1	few	TGCGCCAGCAGCCCAGGGGACAGGGGACGCACTGAAGCTTTCTTT	CASSPGDRGRTEAFF
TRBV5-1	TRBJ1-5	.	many	TGCGCCAGCAGCTTGGGGACAGCTAATCAGCCCCAGCATTTT	CASSLGTANQPQHF
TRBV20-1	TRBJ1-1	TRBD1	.	TGCAGTGCTTCCTCGTACAGGGGGAACGCTGAAGCTTTCTTT	CSASSYRGNAEAFF